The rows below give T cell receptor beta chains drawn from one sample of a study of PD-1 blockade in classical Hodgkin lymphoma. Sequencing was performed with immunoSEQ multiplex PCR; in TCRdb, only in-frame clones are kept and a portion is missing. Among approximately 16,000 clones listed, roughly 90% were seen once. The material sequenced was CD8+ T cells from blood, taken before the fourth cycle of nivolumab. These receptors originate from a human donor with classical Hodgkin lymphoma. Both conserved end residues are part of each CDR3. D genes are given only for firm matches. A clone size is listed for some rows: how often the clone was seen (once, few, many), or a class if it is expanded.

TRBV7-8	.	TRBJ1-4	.	TGTGCCAGCAGCTTAGCGCGGGACCGGAGTGAAAAACTGTTTTTT	CASSLARDRSEKLFF
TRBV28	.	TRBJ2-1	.	TGTGCCAGCAGTTTAGGTGATGAGCAGTTCTTC	CASSLGDEQFF
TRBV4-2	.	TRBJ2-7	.	TGTGCCAGCAGCCAAACGGACAGTATCTACGAGCAGTACTTC	CASSQTDSIYEQYF
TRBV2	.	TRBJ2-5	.	TGTGCCAGCAGTGAAAGACTCAGAAAAGAGACCCAGTACTTC	CASSERLRKETQYF
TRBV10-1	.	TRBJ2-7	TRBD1	TGCGCCAGCAGTGACCAAGGGACAGGCCGCTCCTACGAGCAGTACTTC	CASSDQGTGRSYEQYF
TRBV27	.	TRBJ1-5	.	TGTGCCAGCAGTTTACGGGGGACGGGGAATCAGCCCCAGCATTTT	CASSLRGTGNQPQHF
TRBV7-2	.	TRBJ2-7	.	TGTGCCAGCAGCTTAGGTCTGGGTAGCTACGAGCAGTACTTC	CASSLGLGSYEQYF
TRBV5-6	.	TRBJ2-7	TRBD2	TGTGCCAGCAGCTTGAAGTTACTCTCGAGCGGGGGATACGAGCAGTACTTC	CASSLKLLSSGGYEQYF
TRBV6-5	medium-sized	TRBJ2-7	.	TGTGCCAGCAGTTACTCTTTGGGGGGCTACGAGCAGTACTTC	CASSYSLGGYEQYF
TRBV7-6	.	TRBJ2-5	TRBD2	TGTGCCAGCAGCTTAAAGTTCCTAGCGGGGCGAGAGACCCAGTACTTC	CASSLKFLAGRETQYF
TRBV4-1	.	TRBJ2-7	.	TGCGCCAGCAGCCAAACCCGCGGGCAGGCCTACGAGCAGTACTTC	CASSQTRGQAYEQYF
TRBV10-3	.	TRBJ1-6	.	TGTGCCATCAGTGAGTCAAGGTCACCCACGGCTTCACCCCTCCACTTT	CAISESRSPTASPLHF
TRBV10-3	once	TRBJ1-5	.	TGTGCCATCATGGGGGGGGTAGATCAGCCCCAGCATTTT	CAIMGGVDQPQHF
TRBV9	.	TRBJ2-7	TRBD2	TGTGCCAGCAGCGCCACTAGCGGGCTTTCCTACGAGCAGTACTTC	CASSATSGLSYEQYF
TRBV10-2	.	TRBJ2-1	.	TGCGCCAGCAGTGATCGGCATGAGCAGTTCTTC	CASSDRHEQFF
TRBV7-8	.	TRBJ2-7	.	TGTGCCAGCACCAGTGGATGGAACAACCTCTACGAGCAGTACTTC	CASTSGWNNLYEQYF
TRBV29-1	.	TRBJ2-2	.	TGCAGCGTTGCCCCAGACACCGGGGAGCTGTTTTTT	CSVAPDTGELFF
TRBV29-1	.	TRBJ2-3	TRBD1	TGCAGCGGCACCCGGACAGGGGAGGCCGCAGATACGCAGTATTTT	CSGTRTGEAADTQYF
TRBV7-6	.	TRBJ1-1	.	TGTGCCAGCAGCCTGACCCCAGGGCCCCTTGGGACTGAAGCTTTCTTT	CASSLTPGPLGTEAFF
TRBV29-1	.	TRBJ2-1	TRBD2	TGCAGCGCCGGGACTAGCGGGAGAGGGGGCTCCTACAATGAGCAGTTCTTC	CSAGTSGRGGSYNEQFF
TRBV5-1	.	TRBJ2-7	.	TGCGCCAGCAGAACATGGGACGACTACGAGCAGTACTTC	CASRTWDDYEQYF
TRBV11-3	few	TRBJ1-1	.	TGTGCCAGCAGCCGGGGTATGAACACTGAAGCTTTCTTT	CASSRGMNTEAFF